What follows are 17 T cell receptor delta chains derived from one specimen sequenced in a study of DNA immune sequencing with unique molecular identifiers. Primers for all 8 TRDV and 4 TRDJ genes amplified genomic DNA in 32-plex. In 2 to 4 barcoding PCR cycles, molecules received a 12-nucleotide UMI, then adapter PCR followed. TCRdb reprocessed the multiplex PCR reads through CATT. The data contain hundreds of delta-chain clones, less than 10% of them singletons. Sequencing was performed on gamma-delta T cells from PBMCs. The source is a human donor in good health.

In its sample, this clone is medium-sized. The chain carries TRDV2 and TRDJ1; 8 bases map to TRDD3. Germline V gives CDR1 GEAIGNYY, CDR2 EKD. The V segment lost 4 bases and the J segment 0 bases; nucleotides outside the gene matches: 12. This CDR3 contains 17 residues. CDR3 protein: CACDTLLGAMYTDKLIF. In DNA form, the CDR3 reads TGTGCCTGTGATACCTTACTGGGGGCCATGTACACCGATAAACTCATCTTT.

By frequency in the sample, this clone is medium-sized. Additional DNA sequences in this sample encode the identical CDR3. This chain connects TRDV2 to TRDJ3; D perhaps matches TRDD3 (5 bases). The V and J ends lost 0 bases and 0 bases respectively, with 17 bases between them. This CDR3 is built from 20 residues. CDR1 and CDR2 from the germline V gene are GEAIGNYY and EKD. CDR3 DNA: TGTGCCTGTGACACCCCGGTGGTGGGGAAAAGCTCCTGGGACACCCGACAGATGTTTTTC. Residues: CACDTPVVGKSSWDTRQMFF.

In this sample, this clone turned up a few times. TCRdb shows a much larger clone's protein in place of this DNA's translation, and the two differ at residue 4, likely through a read error; the protein shown is translated from the DNA. CDR3: CACVFVLGEPSSWDTRQMFF. The CDR3 coding sequence is TGTGCCTGTGTCTTTGTTTTGGGGGAGCCGAGCTCCTGGGACACCCGACAGATGTTTTTC. The genes are TRDV2 and TRDJ3, with TRDD3 matching over 7 bases. V lost 5 bases and J lost 0; bases outside the gene matches: 15. The germline CDR1 and CDR2 sequences are GEAIGNYY and EKD. The CDR3 runs to 20 residues.

Remarks on this clone: A single base is all that separates this from a far larger clone, so a read error is likely. This chain joins TRDV2 and TRDJ1; 8 bases are shared with TRDD3. The DNA end lines up better with TRDJ2; the J call may be wrong. The CDR3 runs to 19 residues. Germline values: CDR1 GEAIGNYY, CDR2 EKD. In DNA, the CDR3 is TGTGCCTGTGACACCGTCAAGTCCTTTACTGGGGGTGACACCGATAAACTCTTCTTT. Translated, it gives CACDTVKSFTGGDTDKLFF.

This clone qualifies as large (0.1 to 1%). Other DNA sequences in the sample encode the same CDR3. The chain couples TRDV2 to TRDJ1, with TRDD3 matching 7 bases. This CDR3 comprises 17 residues. V lost 3 bases, J lost 0 bases, and 12 bases stayed unmatched. CDR1 is GEAIGNYY and CDR2 is EKD in the germline V gene. CDR3 sequence reads: CACDPLLTGDYTDKLIF. The CDR3 region has the DNA TGTGCCTGTGACCCGTTACTTACTGGGGATTACACCGATAAACTCATCTTT.

This chain joins TRDV2 and TRDJ1, with D uncertain. Per germline, CDR1 GEAIGNYY and CDR2 EKD. The ends were cut back, 3 bases at V and 8 bases at J, with 15 bases in the middle. The CDR3 is 13 amino acids. The CDR3, as DNA: TGTGCCTGTGACGCTATTCCGTCAGAAAAACTCATCTTT. It is translated as CACDAIPSEKLIF.

This clone was observed a handful of times. The TCRdb record carries a much larger clone's protein, which differs from this DNA's translation at residue 12; a read error is the likely cause, and the protein listed here is the DNA translation. The chain employs TRDV2 and TRDJ1; 11 nucleotides match TRDD3. The V and J ends lost 0 bases and 0 bases, in that order; junction bases with no gene match: 14. Germline V lookup: CDR1 GEAIGNYY, CDR2 EKD. This CDR3 comprises 20 residues. CDR3 in amino acids: CACDTMLLGDKRPNTDKLIF. CDR3 nucleotide sequence: TGTGCCTGTGACACCATGCTACTGGGGGATAAGAGGCCTAACACCGATAAACTCATCTTT.

Notes on this clone: A far larger clone is one base from this, pointing to a likely read error. CDR3 nucleotide sequence: TGTGCCTATGACACACTGGGGGATACGCCATACACCGATAAACTCATCTTT. It yields the protein CAYDTLGDTPYTDKLIF. The rearrangement uses TRDV2 and TRDJ1; 13 positions agree with TRDD3. The CDR3 has 17 amino acids. Germline loops: CDR1 GEAIGNYY, CDR2 EKD.

This clone was picked up a small number of times. This chain uses TRDV2 with TRDJ1; 9 bases match TRDD3. Germline V gene lookup returns CDR1 GEAIGNYY and CDR2 EKD. This CDR3 has 15 amino acids. V lost 2 bases, J lost 0 bases, and 3 bases stayed unmatched. The CDR3 sequence: CACDRLGEYTDKLIF. The CDR3, as DNA: TGTGCCTGTGACAGACTGGGGGAGTACACCGATAAACTCATCTTT.

In regard to this clone: TCRdb records a much larger clone's protein for this DNA, with a difference at residue 11 that likely arises from a read error; the protein given is the translation of the DNA. The rearrangement links TRDV2 to TRDJ3, with TRDD3 identical over 7 bases. This CDR3 has 20 amino acids. V shed 3 bases and J 0 bases; nucleotides not matched to a gene: 13. Germline loops: CDR1 GEAIGNYY, CDR2 EKD. Here the CDR3 reads CACDFVLGEPNSWDTRQMFF. In DNA form, the CDR3 reads TGTGCCTGTGACTTTGTTTTGGGGGAGCCGAACTCCTGGGACACCCGACAGATGTTTTTC.

This clone came up a few times. One base separates it from a far larger clone, so it is likely a read error. V and J are TRDV2 and TRDJ1, with 11 nucleotides matching TRDD3. This CDR3 contains 20 residues. The germline CDR1 and CDR2 sequences are GEAIGNYY and EKD. The CDR3, as DNA: TGTGCCTGTGACACCATGCTACTGGGGGATAAGAAGCCTAACACCTATAAACTCATCTTT. Protein: CACDTMLLGDKKPNTYKLIF.

The sample holds a few counts of this clone. A much larger clonotype is one base distant, so this may be a read error. Other DNA sequences in this sample translate to the same CDR3. The genes are TRDV2 and TRDJ3, with D tentatively TRDD3 (5 bases). Germline CDR1 and CDR2: GEAIGNYY and EKD. This CDR3 is 20 amino acids long. The chain's CDR3 is CACDTPVVGKSSWDTRQMFF. DNA for the CDR3: TGTGCCTGCGACACCCCGGTGGTGGGGAAAAGCTCCTGGGACACCCGACAGATGTTTTTC.

This clone is medium-sized in the sample. The rearrangement joins TRDV2 to TRDJ1, with 11 bases matching TRDD3. The length of the CDR3 is 15 residues. Looked up from germline, CDR1 is GEAIGNYY and CDR2 is EKD. Trimming at V came to 0 bases and at J to 3 bases, leaving 2 bases not matched to a gene. The CDR3 is CACDTLGDTPDKLIF. The CDR3 bases are TGTGCCTGTGACACCCTGGGGGATACCCCCGATAAACTCATCTTT.

This clone is medium-sized. The chain joins TRDV1 to TRDJ4; TRDD3 aligns across 8 bases. Because TCRdb records no J gene, it was assigned here through a match of the DNA to germline. After removal of 0 bases from V and 0 bases from J, the junction contained 33 bases not matched to a gene. This CDR3 has 25 amino acids. Germline lookup yields CDR1 TSWWSYY and CDR2 QGS. CDR3 sequence: CALGELGVSLLLHGGGFARARPLIF. The DNA for the CDR3 is TGTGCTCTTGGGGAACTAGGGGTCTCCCTCCTACTGCACGGTGGGGGATTCGCCCGGGCCAGACCCCTGATCTTT.

About this clone: TCRdb has a much larger clone's protein, which differs at residue 9 from the translation of this DNA, likely because of a read error; what is shown is the protein translated from the DNA. The V call is TRDV2, the J call TRDJ1; a weak D match, TRDD3 (5 bases). The CDR3 runs 20 residues. V was clipped by 0 bases and J by 0 bases, with 25 bases between them. Germline V CDR1 and CDR2: GEAIGNYY, EKD. The CDR3 DNA reads TGTGCCTGTGACACCATGCTACTGGAGGATAAGAAGCCTAACACCGATAAACTCATCTTT. Amino acid sequence: CACDTMLLEDKKPNTDKLIF.

This clone was seen a few times. A read error is likely here: a far larger clone is one base away. The V gene is TRDV2, the J gene TRDJ2; 10 nucleotides agree with TRDD3. TRDJ1 matches the DNA end more closely, so the J call is doubtful. The CDR3 is made up of 16 amino acids. Germline lookup yields CDR1 GEAIGNYY and CDR2 EKD. The CDR3 loop is CACELLGDPHTDKLIF. The CDR3 DNA follows: TGTGCCTGTGAGTTACTGGGGGATCCTCATACCGATAAACTCATCTTT.

This clone has just a few counts. A much larger clone is a single base away; this may be a read error. Other DNA sequences in the sample encode the same CDR3. The chain carries TRDV2 and TRDJ1, with D possibly matching TRDD2 (5 bases). V dropped 4 bases and J dropped 0 bases, with 23 bases sitting between them. Germline V lookup: CDR1 GEAIGNYY, CDR2 EKD. The CDR3 length is 18 residues. The CDR3, as DNA: TGTGCCTGTGAGTACCTTCGAAGGAGTAACCAATACACCGATAAACTCATCTTT. It translates to CACEYLRRSNQYTDKLIF.